This is a list of T cell receptor beta chains from one sample in a study of T cells in Graves' hyperthyroidism and ophthalmopathy. TCRdb reprocessed the multiplex PCR reads via MiXCR and lists one record per CDR3 protein. Altogether some 360,000 distinct CDR3 sequences are present, 15% to 20% being singletons, with the ten largest covering roughly a sixth. The sample consisted of blood. These receptor sequences come from a woman aged 40 to 50 with Graves' ophthalmopathy. Each CDR3 is given with its conserved first and last residue. Fields, in order: J gene, clone size, V gene, D gene, CDR3 protein, CDR3 DNA. The D gene is left open where the match is weak. Clone size is stated in some rows and not others, as once, few, many or a class when expanded.

TRBJ1-1 many TRBV6-2/TRBV6-3 - CASSYTPGGASTEAFF TGTGCCAGCAGTTACACCCCCGGGGGGGCGAGCACTGAAGCTTTCTTT
TRBJ1-5 many TRBV28 - CAGSPGGDNQPQHF TGTGCCGGCAGCCCGGGGGGGGACAATCAGCCCCAGCATTTT
TRBJ1-1 medium-sized TRBV28 - CASRMGYTEAFF TGTGCCAGCAGAATGGGGTACACTGAAGCTTTCTTT
TRBJ1-5 - TRBV4-1 - CASSLSGAGYQPQHF TGCGCCAGCAGCCTCTCTGGGGCAGGCTATCAGCCCCAGCATTTT
TRBJ2-7 many TRBV2 - CASSDTDSYEQYF TGTGCCAGCAGTGACACGGACAGTTACGAGCAGTACTTC
TRBJ2-7 many TRBV7-8 TRBD2 CASSFGTTEYEQYF TGTGCCAGCAGCTTCGGGACTACCGAATACGAGCAGTACTTC
TRBJ2-7 - TRBV27 - CASIFEGNEQSF TGTGCCAGCATTTTTGAGGGGAACGAGCAGTCCTTC
TRBJ1-1 - TRBV6-5 - CASSSSGYTEAFF TGTGCCAGCAGCTCCTCAGGTTACACTGAAGCTTTCTTT
TRBJ2-3 many TRBV5-1 - CASSLGGRQGTDTQYF TGCGCCAGCAGCTTGGGAGGTCGACAGGGCACAGATACGCAGTATTTT
TRBJ1-1 - TRBV9 - CASSVGGGQGTEAFF TGTGCCAGCAGCGTAGGGGGGGGGCAGGGGACTGAAGCTTTCTTT